Presented here are 30 T cell receptor beta chains from one specimen sequenced in a study of Ad26.COV2.S vaccination and SARS-CoV-2 variants. Indicated treatment: some 20 received Ad26.COV2.S at low or high dose, single or two shots; several received placebo; per-sample allocation not given. The study sampled participants on day 63 after the first vaccine or placebo injection. Clones were read by immunoSEQ multiplex PCR, and TCRdb kept only the in-frame ones, dropping some. The table lists about 430,000 clones, 75% to 95% of them singletons, with 9% to 15% in the top ten. Sequencing was performed on peripheral blood, taken in a trial of Ad26.COV2.S vaccine versus placebo. The receptors stem from a person aged 18-65 years who received the Ad26.COV2.S COVID-19 vaccine or a placebo.

V gene TRBV11-2 combines with J gene TRBJ2-3, with D maybe TRBD2 (6 bases). The CDR3 consists of 17 residues. CDR1 is SGHAT and CDR2 is FQNNGV in the germline V gene. The V gene lost 5 bases and the J gene lost 0 bases, with 18 bases spanning the gap. CDR3 nucleotide sequence: TGTGCCAGCAGCCCGCGACCCTTAGCGGCTAGCACAGATACGCAGTATTTT. Residues: CASSPRPLAASTDTQYF.

The chain has TRBV6-5 and TRBJ1-5; D call uncertain. Germline-derived CDR1 and CDR2 are MNHEY and SVGAGI. The CDR3 extends over 12 amino acids. V was clipped by 6 bases and J by 5 bases, with 8 bases between them. CDR3 amino acids: CASRSGDQPQHF. The CDR3 bases are TGTGCCAGCAGGTCAGGAGATCAGCCCCAGCATTTT.

The rearrangement links TRBV6-5 to TRBJ1-2; 7 bases fit TRBD1. This CDR3 has 14 residues. Germline lookup yields CDR1 MNHEY and CDR2 SVGAGI. With V trimmed by 2 bases and J by 4 bases, 4 bases remained unmatched. The CDR3, as DNA: TGTGCCAGCAGTTACAGACAGGGTACCTATGGCTACACCTTC. The encoded protein is CASSYRQGTYGYTF.

This clone was counted only a few times. The rearrangement joins TRBV5-6 to TRBJ1-2, with 10 bases fitting TRBD1. CDR3 length equals 15 residues. CDR1 and CDR2 (germline): SGHDT, YYEEEE. The junction had 7 bases not matched to a gene; V was cut back by 4 bases and J by 4 bases. The CDR3 nucleotides read TGTGCCAGCAGCACAGGACAGGGGGGGTTCTATGGCTACACCTTC. It is translated as CASSTGQGGFYGYTF.

Only a few counts were recorded for this clone. The genes are TRBV5-5 and TRBJ2-7; D call uncertain. CDR3 length: 13 residues. Germline V gene data show CDR1 as SGHKS and CDR2 as YYEKEE (reference sequence). V was clipped by 2 bases and J by 3 bases, with 9 bases between them. The CDR3 DNA is TGTGCCAGCAGCTTAGAACGGTACTACGAGCAGTACTTC. This gives the protein CASSLERYYEQYF.

The rearrangement uses TRBV4-1 and TRBJ2-7; D not resolved. Trimming stripped 2 bases from V and 6 bases from J, with 17 bases between. CDR1 and CDR2 (germline): MGHRA, YSYEKL. This CDR3 has 15 amino acids. CDR3 amino acids: CASSQQTGVYSEQYF. Written as DNA, the CDR3 is TGCGCCAGCAGCCAACAAACTGGGGTCTACTCCGAGCAGTACTTC.

This clone was seen a few times. The chain has TRBV9 and TRBJ1-2, with no clear D. Trimming cost V 0 bases and J 6 bases, with 12 bases left between them. CDR3 length: 14 residues. Germline V gene sequence: CDR1 SGDLS, CDR2 YYNGEE. The CDR3 DNA reads TGTGCCAGCAGCGTAGCAGCTCAAGGAAATGGCTACACCTTC. Protein sequence: CASSVAAQGNGYTF.

The chain recombines TRBV5-1 with TRBJ1-1, with TRBD1 matching 7 bases. The CDR3 runs 15 residues. The V segment lost 0 bases and the J segment 2 bases; nucleotides outside the gene matches: 4. CDR1 is SGHRS and CDR2 is YFSETQ in the germline V gene. CDR3 DNA sequence: TGCGCCAGCAGCTTGGATGCAGGGGGAAACACTGAAGCTTTCTTT. As protein: CASSLDAGGNTEAFF.

The chain links TRBV7-9 to TRBJ2-2, with D hard to call. The V gene's germline CDR1 is SEHNR and CDR2 FQNEAQ (reference sequence). The CDR3 length is 16 residues. Trimming pared 0 bases from V and 0 bases from J, leaving 8 bases between. The CDR3 here is CASSLAPISNTGELFF. In DNA form, the CDR3 reads TGTGCCAGCAGCTTAGCCCCGATCTCGAACACCGGGGAGCTGTTTTTT.

The chain is built from TRBV13 and TRBJ2-7; TRBD2 might be the D (6 bases). This CDR3 is built from 15 residues. V was clipped by 0 bases and J by 0 bases, with 9 bases between them. Germline V gene sequence: CDR1 PRHDT, CDR2 FYEKMQ (reference sequence). The CDR3 DNA follows: TGTGCCAGCAGCTTAGGCCGGGACTTCTCCTACGAGCAGTACTTC. It specifies CASSLGRDFSYEQYF.

The CDR3 DNA reads TGCGCCAGCAGTGAGTCCAGGGGAAACACTGAAGCTTTCTTT. Its translation: CASSESRGNTEAFF. The V and J genes are TRBV10-2 and TRBJ1-1, with D possibly matching TRBD1 (6 bases). Germline CDR1 WSHSY, CDR2 SAAADI. This CDR3 has 14 amino acids. The germline V and J ends were trimmed by 0 bases and 2 bases, with 7 bases remaining between them.

CDR3 sequence reads: CASSIEGRGTEAFF. The CDR3 nucleotides are TGTGCCAGTAGTATAGAAGGGCGAGGCACTGAAGCTTTCTTT. The V and J genes are TRBV19 and TRBJ1-1; D is unresolved. V lost 0 bases and J 4 bases, leaving 9 bases between the germline ends. Germline CDR1 LNHDA, CDR2 SQIVND (reference sequence). The CDR3 is 14 residues long.

This chain joins TRBV6-5 and TRBJ2-4, with a tentative D call TRBD1 (6 bases). V lost 2 bases, J lost 9 bases, and 11 bases lay in between. Germline V lookup: CDR1 MNHEY, CDR2 SVGAGI. The CDR3 contains 13 residues. The CDR3 DNA is TGTGCCAGCAGTTACGACGTAGGGGGCATTCAGTACTTC. Translating it yields CASSYDVGGIQYF.

The V and J genes are TRBV21-1 and TRBJ2-5; TRBD1, the D gene given by the table, was not confirmed from the DNA. TRBV21-1 is designated a pseudogene. The CDR3 covers 13 residues. In nucleotides, the CDR3 is TGTGCCATCCACAGGGGGGTAGGGGAGACCCAGTACTTC. It yields the protein CAIHRGVGETQYF.

The CDR3 nucleotides read TGTGCCAGCAGCTTAACGGGACTGAGCAGTTGGGAGCAGTACTTC. Its translation: CASSLTGLSSWEQYF. The rearrangement links TRBV7-6 to TRBJ2-7; tentatively, D is TRBD2 (6 bases). Per germline, CDR1 SGHVS and CDR2 FNYEAQ. The CDR3 is 15 residues long. V gave up 2 bases and J gave up 7 bases, with 18 bases separating them. The full variable domain, in which reference TRBV7-6 and TRBJ2-7 provide the parts outside the CDR3, is GAGVSQSPRYKVTKRGQDVALRCDPISGHVSLYWYRQALGQGPEFLTYFNYEAQQDKSGLPNDRFSAERPEGSISTLTIQRTEQRDSAMYRCASSLTGLSSWEQYFGPGTRLTVT.

The V call is TRBV7-2, the J call TRBJ1-5; D gene uncertain. V was trimmed by 2 bases and J by 4 bases, leaving 12 bases between them. The CDR3 has 15 residues. Germline V gives CDR1 SGHTA, CDR2 FQGNSA. The chain's CDR3 is CASSLRLGRNQPQHF. The CDR3 coding sequence is TGTGCCAGCAGCTTAAGACTAGGGAGGAATCAGCCCCAGCATTTT.

This clone was picked up a small number of times. The rearrangement uses TRBV6-5 and TRBJ1-5; D remains unclear. The germline gives CDR1 MNHEY, CDR2 SVGAGI. Deletions cut 8 bases from V and 9 bases from J, with 17 bases between. The CDR3 spans 13 residues. The CDR3 region has the DNA TGTGCCAGCTTACGGCCACTGATACTGCCCCAGCATTTT. Its translation is CASLRPLILPQHF.

This chain uses TRBV5-5 with TRBJ2-7; tentatively, D is TRBD2 (7 bases). The ends were cut back, 6 bases at V and 5 bases at J, with 15 bases in the middle. Germline-derived CDR1 and CDR2 are SGHKS and YYEKEE (reference sequence). The CDR3 is 13 residues long. The CDR3 here is CASTTSGGDEQYF. Written as DNA, the CDR3 is TGTGCCAGCACCACCTCGGGGGGCGACGAGCAGTACTTC.

The rearrangement uses TRBV19 and TRBJ2-7; 11 nucleotides line up with TRBD2. The length of the CDR3 is 14 residues. V lost 4 bases, J lost 9 bases, and 8 bases stayed unmatched. The germline gives CDR1 LNHDA, CDR2 SQIVND (reference sequence). CDR3 loop: CASSTGTSGGTQYF. The CDR3 coding sequence is TGTGCCAGTAGTACAGGGACTAGCGGCGGTACGCAGTACTTC.

J is TRBJ2-5 and V is TRBV7-3, with D possibly called TRBD1 or TRBD2 (6 bases each). The germline V and J ends were trimmed by 5 bases and 5 bases, with 12 bases remaining between them. Per germline, CDR1 SGHTA and CDR2 FQGTGA. This CDR3 is 13 amino acids long. The CDR3 DNA reads TGTGCCAGCAGCACCCGGGGGCCGGAGACCCAGTACTTC. Its protein is CASSTRGPETQYF.

The chain employs TRBV7-2 and TRBJ2-7; no definite D call. In germline, CDR1 is SGHTA, CDR2 FQGNSA. The V and J ends lost 5 bases and 3 bases respectively, with 8 bases between them. The CDR3 contains 12 residues. This chain's CDR3 is CASSEPSYEQYF. The CDR3 DNA reads as TGTGCCAGCAGCGAACCAAGCTACGAGCAGTACTTC.

The gene calls are TRBV19 and TRBJ2-3; tentatively, D is TRBD2 (6 bases). The CDR3 extends over 13 amino acids. V dropped 0 bases and J dropped 6 bases, with 7 bases sitting between them. Germline V gene data show CDR1 as LNHDA and CDR2 as SQIVND (reference sequence). CDR3 coding DNA: TGTGCCAGTAGTATAGATCGGGGGGATACGCAGTATTTT. As protein: CASSIDRGDTQYF. Full variable domain (rest looked up from reference TRBV19 and TRBJ2-3): DGGITQSPKYLFRKEGQNVTLSCEQNLNHDAMYWYRQDPGQGLRLIYYSQIVNDFQKGDIAEGYSVSREKKESFPLTVTSAQKNPTAFYLCASSIDRGDTQYFGPGTRLTVL.

The rearrangement joins TRBV3-1 (or the pseudogene TRBV3-2) to TRBJ2-7, with unresolved D. CDR1 LGHDT and CDR2 YNNKEL come from the germline V gene (reference sequence). Trimming shortened V by 3 bases and J by 4 bases, and 10 bases separated the two germline ends. CDR3 size: 13 residues. This CDR3 is CASSQPDGYEQYF. CDR3 nucleotides: TGTGCCAGCAGCCAGCCCGACGGGTACGAGCAGTACTTC.

The rearrangement uses TRBV28 and TRBJ1-3, with D hard to call. CDR3 length: 15 residues. Germline values: CDR1 MDHEN, CDR2 SYDVKM. V was trimmed by 2 bases and J by 3 bases, leaving 11 bases between them. In nucleotides, the CDR3 is TGTGCCAGCAGTTTAGTTTCGGGGAGTGGAAACACCATATATTTT. It translates to CASSLVSGSGNTIYF.

The chain combines TRBV15 with TRBJ1-5; tentative D call: TRBD1 (5 bases). Germline V lookup: CDR1 LNHNV, CDR2 YYDKDF (reference sequence). The CDR3 sequence is 14 residues long. The V and J ends lost 4 bases and 3 bases respectively, with 10 bases between them. CDR3 residues: CATSITGYNQPQHF. CDR3 DNA sequence: TGTGCCACCAGCATTACAGGATACAATCAGCCCCAGCATTTT.

This chain links TRBV21-1 with TRBJ2-1; the D call TRBD2 from the table was never checked on the DNA. TRBV21-1 is reported as a pseudogene. CDR3 size: 13 residues. The CDR3 DNA reads TGTGCCAGCAGCAAAGCTGAGCGGGAGTTGCAGTTCTTC. It codes for CASSKAERELQFF.

The rearrangement joins TRBV7-2 to TRBJ2-5, with 10 bases fitting TRBD1. V shed 5 bases, J shed 13 bases, and the junction held 13 bases outside the gene matches. Looked up from germline, CDR1 is SGHTA and CDR2 is FQGNSA. CDR3 length equals 14 residues. CDR3 in DNA: TGTGCCAGCAGCCAGGACAGGGGGTCGCCGTGGAGGTACTTC. Translating it yields CASSQDRGSPWRYF.

The rearrangement joins TRBV5-5 to TRBJ2-2, with TRBD2 identical over 14 bases. The V gene end was trimmed by 4 bases and the J gene end by 6 bases; junction bases not matched to a gene: 8. CDR3 size: 17 residues. From germline, CDR1 is SGHKS and CDR2 YYEKEE (reference sequence). The CDR3 coding sequence is TGTGCCAGCAGCCAGGGACTAGCGGGAGAGGAGGCCGGGGAGCTGTTTTTT. Amino acid sequence: CASSQGLAGEEAGELFF.

The chain uses TRBV19 and TRBJ1-6; 8 bases are a match to TRBD1. Germline-derived CDR1 and CDR2 are LNHDA and SQIVND (reference sequence). Trimming took 0 bases from V and 10 from J; bases not matched to a gene: 14. The CDR3 runs 18 residues. The CDR3 protein is CASSIDLGRGREGSPLHF. Here the CDR3 DNA reads TGTGCCAGTAGTATAGATCTGGGCAGGGGGCGGGAGGGATCACCCCTCCACTTT.

CDR3 amino acids: CASSPGTGLNEQYF. CDR3 DNA: TGTGCCAGCAGCCCCGGGACAGGGTTGAACGAGCAGTACTTC. The rearrangement uses TRBV5-4 and TRBJ2-7; 9 bases are shared with TRBD1. The CDR3 is 14 amino acids. V was clipped by 4 bases and J by 5 bases; unmatched bases: 7. Per germline, CDR1 SGHNT and CDR2 YYREEE (reference sequence).